This record concerns one T cell receptor (beta chain) sequence. These data are taken from a study of shared clonotypes between healthy human individuals. Trimming took off 4 bases at V and 4 bases at J, with 11 bases between the two ends. The CDR3 is made up of 13 amino acids. Germline values: CDR1 SGHDN, CDR2 FVKESK. Clones were read by immunoSEQ multiplex PCR, and TCRdb kept only the in-frame ones, dropping some. The sample shows 300,000 to 400,000 clones, around 87% of them seen only once. The receptor comes from a man between 18 and 29 years old in good health. The rearrangement links TRBV14 to TRBJ2-7; the D is unclear. The sample taken for sequencing was memory CD8+ T cells sorted from blood. Subset described: CD45RO+ cells pooled with CCR7-negative TemRA cells. The CDR3 region is CASSPYSGYEQYF. CDR3 coding DNA: TGTGCCAGCAGCCCATACTCCGGGTACGAGCAGTACTTC.